The 16 T cell receptor beta chains below all came from one sample that was sequenced in a study of cytotoxic CD8 clonotypes in ibrutinib-treated CLL. The data were produced by immunoSEQ multiplex PCR, yet TCRdb's version contains in-frame clones alone and is incomplete. This table holds 15,000 or so clones, around 60% found once. The material was PBMCs, obtained before ibrutinib treatment. The receptor set was obtained from a human donor with chronic lymphocytic leukemia.

This clone was found many times. This chain uses TRBV5-4 with TRBJ1-6; 10 bases are a match to TRBD1. The CDR3 covers 15 residues. Germline V gene sequence: CDR1 SGHNT, CDR2 YYREEE (reference sequence). The V segment lost 5 bases and the J segment 8 bases; nucleotides outside the gene matches: 7. The CDR3 nucleotides read TGTGCCAGCAGGTGGGGAGGGACAGGGGATTCACCCCTCCACTTT. This sequence encodes CASRWGGTGDSPLHF. Full variable domain (remainder filled in from reference TRBV5-4 and TRBJ1-6): ETGVTQSPTHLIKTRGQQVTLRCSSQSGHNTVSWYQQALGQGPQFIFQYYREEENGRGNFPPRFSGLQFPNYSSELNVNALELDDSALYLCASRWGGTGDSPLHFGNGTRLTVT.

There are a few counts of this clone. J is TRBJ2-5 and V is TRBV4-1; 10 bases line up with TRBD1. CDR1 MGHRA and CDR2 YSYEKL come from the germline V gene. This CDR3 is 19 amino acids long. J was trimmed by 2 bases and V by 4 bases; bases with no gene match: 16. CDR3 sequence (DNA): TGCGCCAGCAGCCCCAACTACGGGACAGGGGCCATTCATCAAGAGACCCAGTACTTC. This codes for CASSPNYGTGAIHQETQYF.

This clone was recorded a few times. This sequence joins TRBV27 and TRBJ2-1; D might be TRBD2 (5 bases). Trimming left V 7 bases short and J 0 bases short, with 7 bases between. CDR1 is MNHEY and CDR2 is SMNVEV in the germline V gene (reference sequence). The CDR3 is 13 amino acids. Here the CDR3 DNA reads TGTGCCAGCAAGCGGAACTCCTACAATGAGCAGTTCTTC. Its translation is CASKRNSYNEQFF.

V and J are TRBV4-2 and TRBJ2-5; D gene unclear. Trimming took off 0 bases at V and 1 base at J, with 3 bases between the two ends. Germline CDR1 LGHNA, CDR2 YNFKEQ. The CDR3 is 13 amino acids. The CDR3 DNA is TGTGCCAGCAGCCAAGAAGTCCAAGAGACCCAGTACTTC. As protein: CASSQEVQETQYF.

This clone was detected once. The rearrangement joins TRBV5-1 to TRBJ2-1; 9 nucleotides line up with TRBD2. V gave up 0 bases and J gave up 6 bases; unmatched junction bases: 7. CDR3 length equals 16 residues. CDR1 is SGHRS and CDR2 is YFSETQ in the germline V gene. In DNA form, the CDR3 reads TGCGCCAGCAGCTTGGTAGCCAGCGGGGGGTTCAATGAGCAGTTCTTC. Its protein product is CASSLVASGGFNEQFF.

CDR3 residues: CASRPRPYTGELFF. In DNA form, the CDR3 reads TGTGCCAGCAGACCACGACCGTACACCGGGGAGCTGTTTTTT. This rearrangement joins TRBV27 to TRBJ2-2, with D unclear. This CDR3 has 14 amino acids. Germline loops: CDR1 MNHEY, CDR2 SMNVEV (reference sequence). Trimming cost V 6 bases and J 3 bases, with 11 bases left between them.

V usage is TRBV19 and J usage is TRBJ2-5; tentatively, D is TRBD2 (6 bases). Germline CDR1 is LNHDA and CDR2 is SQIVND (reference sequence). CDR3 length equals 15 residues. The V end was cut by 5 bases, the J end by 2 bases, with 15 bases between. CDR3 DNA: TGTGCCAGTAGTCCGCGGAGGGGCGGTCAAGAGACCCAGTACTTC. This codes for CASSPRRGGQETQYF.

V is TRBV5-1 and J is TRBJ2-7; 9 nucleotides match TRBD2. V was clipped by 1 base and J by 4 bases; unmatched bases: 9. There are 16 residues in the CDR3. The germline CDR1 and CDR2 sequences are SGHRS and YFSETQ. DNA of the CDR3: TGCGCCAGCAGCTTGTGGTCAGGCGGGGGGGCTTACGAGCAGTACTTC. Translated: CASSLWSGGGAYEQYF. Full variable domain (missing parts from reference TRBV5-1 and TRBJ2-7): KAGVTQTPRYLIKTRGQQVTLSCSPISGHRSVSWYQQTPGQGLQFLFEYFSETQRNKGNFPGRFSGRQFSNSRSEMNVSTLELGDSALYLCASSLWSGGGAYEQYFGPGTRLTVT.

The rearrangement links TRBV14 to TRBJ2-3; 13 bases match TRBD2. In germline, CDR1 is SGHDN, CDR2 FVKESK. The CDR3 loop spans 15 amino acids. The V and J ends lost 6 bases and 6 bases, in that order; junction bases with no gene match: 6. The CDR3 nucleotides are TGTGCCAGCAGTCTACTAGCGGGGGGGCGTGATACGCAGTATTTT. Encoded protein: CASSLLAGGRDTQYF.

The CDR3 DNA follows: TGTGCCAGCAGCTTAGACAGGGCTAGCAATCAGCCCCAGCATTTT. Protein product: CASSLDRASNQPQHF. The rearrangement links TRBV7-9 to TRBJ1-5, with D possibly matching TRBD1 (6 bases). The germline V gene has CDR1 SEHNR and CDR2 FQNEAQ (reference sequence). The CDR3 has 15 amino acids. The V gene lost 1 base and the J gene lost 0 bases, with 7 bases spanning the gap. Full variable domain (outside the CDR3, taken from reference TRBV7-9 and TRBJ1-5): DTGVSQNPRHKITKRGQNVTFRCDPISEHNRLYWYRQTLGQGPEFLTYFQNEAQLEKSRLLSDRFSAERPKGSFSTLEIQRTEQGDSAMYLCASSLDRASNQPQHFGDGTRLSIL.

The chain has TRBV27 and TRBJ2-7, with TRBD2 matching over 13 bases. V shed 5 bases, J shed 2 bases, and the junction held 9 bases outside the gene matches. The CDR3 runs 17 residues. Germline CDR1 and CDR2: MNHEY and SMNVEV (reference sequence). The DNA for the CDR3 is TGTGCCAGCAGTATAGGGCAAGGGACTAGCGGGGCCTACGAGCAGTACTTC. Translated, it gives CASSIGQGTSGAYEQYF.

This clone was seen only a few times. V usage is TRBV5-1 and J usage is TRBJ2-1; D is unresolved. There are 15 residues in the CDR3. Germline assignment: CDR1 SGHRS and CDR2 YFSETQ. Trimming shortened V by 4 bases and J by 0 bases, and 11 bases separated the two germline ends. CDR3 in DNA: TGCGCCAGCAGCCCTGAAGGACCCTCCTACAATGAGCAGTTCTTC. It codes for CASSPEGPSYNEQFF. Full variable domain (rest looked up from reference TRBV5-1 and TRBJ2-1): KAGVTQTPRYLIKTRGQQVTLSCSPISGHRSVSWYQQTPGQGLQFLFEYFSETQRNKGNFPGRFSGRQFSNSRSEMNVSTLELGDSALYLCASSPEGPSYNEQFFGPGTRLTVL.

The chain joins TRBV2 to TRBJ2-1; the match to TRBD2 covers 9 bases. This CDR3 contains 15 residues. The germline CDR1 and CDR2 sequences are SNHLY and FYNNEI. The junction had 10 bases not matched to a gene; V was cut back by 8 bases and J by 5 bases. This chain's CDR3 is CASEAGGSFDNEQFF. CDR3 coding DNA: TGTGCCAGCGAGGCGGGGGGGTCGTTCGACAATGAGCAGTTCTTC. The whole variable domain, filled in from reference TRBV2 and TRBJ2-1, reads EPEVTQTPSHQVTQMGQEVILRCVPISNHLYFYWYRQILGQKVEFLVSFYNNEISEKSEIFDDQFSVERPDGSNFTLKIRSTKLEDSAMYFCASEAGGSFDNEQFFGPGTRLTVL.

The chain carries TRBV7-6 and TRBJ2-3; a possible D gene is TRBD2 (6 bases). From germline, CDR1 is SGHVS and CDR2 FNYEAQ. The CDR3 length is 17 residues. V shed 5 bases and J shed 1 base, with 19 bases lying between them. This chain's CDR3 is CASSLRPVGGGTDTQYF. The CDR3 bases are TGTGCCAGCAGCCTGCGCCCTGTCGGGGGAGGCACAGATACGCAGTATTTT.

This chain links TRBV19 with TRBJ2-7, with TRBD1 as a possible D gene (6 bases). Trimming took 4 bases from V and 5 from J, leaving 12 bases between them. Germline-derived CDR1 and CDR2 are LNHDA and SQIVND (reference sequence). The CDR3 runs 13 residues. CDR3: CASSTRDIDEQYF. The CDR3 nucleotides are TGTGCCAGTAGTACTAGGGACATCGACGAGCAGTACTTC.

In this sample, this clone turned up once. The chain's CDR3 is CAVTPGGEQYF. The DNA for the CDR3 is TGTGCCGTAACCCCGGGTGGAGAGCAGTACTTC. The chain is built from TRBV10-3 and TRBJ2-7; D gene unclear. The CDR3 consists of 11 residues. Trimming took 11 bases from V and 7 from J, leaving 15 bases between them. CDR1 and CDR2 (germline): ENHRY, SYGVKD.